This TCR beta chain was obtained from a study of T cells after yellow fever vaccination (dated by TCRdb to about 2019). Notes on the research overall: The SMART-Seq v4 Ultra Low Input RNA kit was used to prepare libraries from fractions with low cell numbers. Two healthy male donors, one aged 18 to 29 and one aged 30 to 40 years, made up the cohort. To follow T-cell clones before and after primary and booster YFV17D yellow fever vaccination, bulk TCR alpha and beta repertoires were sequenced over time. Blood was drawn at multiple timepoints before and after primary and secondary immunization, with bulk PBMC replicates and cell subsets isolated. Study-wide conclusions, independent of this receptor: Because abundant contaminating clonotypes from the bulk population could be contained in FACS-sorted repertoires, computational filtering was required. After the booster, most of the clones that had expanded following primary vaccination were detected again (almost 98% of CD4 and around 88% of CD8), which suggests that memory was broadly maintained. The secondary T-cell response was found to be weaker but faster than the primary response, with a peak reached on day 5 rather than on day 15. Only a couple of donors were included in the study, so the extent to which the findings can be generalized is limited. A small share of clonotypes occurred in both CD4 and CD8 compartments, likely arising from convergent recombination.

This clonotype was seen more than once but under ten times. The specificity of this receptor is unknown. Per-base qualities were not stored, and no clone one base away is much larger. The meaning of the sample's treatment or condition label: live attenuated yellow fever vaccine strain. At each blood-draw timepoint, two biological replicates of bulk PBMCs were collected. PBMCs were isolated from peripheral blood using a standard Ficoll-Paque protocol. TriZol was used to extract RNA from bulk PBMCs, from CD4 and CD8 fractions, and from dextramer-positive and dextramer-negative fractions. Synthesis of TCR cDNA relied on 5'RACE template switching, a step that introduced a universal primer site along with unique molecular identifiers. cDNA synthesis was primed from both the TCR alpha and TCR beta constant segments. Libraries were amplified in two PCR steps, with sample barcodes and sequencing adapters added in the second step. Sequencing of libraries was done on Illumina HiSeq 2500 (2x100 bp) or NovaSeq (2x150 bp). The paper's data handling went like this. Demultiplexing of reads and collapsing into UMI consensus sequences were performed with MIGEC, and V(D)J alignment was carried out with MiXCR. Clonotypes responding to the vaccine were identified with edgeR on replicate PBMC samples, with the criteria of FDR below 0.01 and a log2 fold change above 5 up to day 15. Bulk clonotypes were assigned CD4 or CD8 identity according to which sequenced CD4 or CD8 repertoire held them at higher abundance. Using fastp at Q25 and MiXCR, TCRdb reprocessed the public reads and kept productive beta chains. Rows are combined by CDR3 protein, so each entry shows the most common genes and DNA. The V and J calls and clone size are TCRdb's, not the authors'. The sample data list approximately 550,000 distinct CDR3 sequences, and roughly 14% of these were observed just once. In total, the top ten clones hold more than 13% of the sample.

From the cysteine up to the phenylalanine, the CDR3 has a length of 16 residues. Kept here is only the CDR3 DNA, which spans 48 bases and is read in frame from base 1. The germline V gene provides CDR1 LGHNA and CDR2 YSLEER. Ends trimmed: V by 0 bases, J by 10 bases; bases unmatched to a gene: 10. The chain employs TRBV4-3 and TRBJ2-1; 9 nucleotides in the junction match TRBD2. Sequenced here: PBMCs, sampled on the day of the yellow fever booster vaccination. The clonotype originates from a man aged 25 to 45 who received the YFV17D yellow fever vaccine. For the CDR3, the sequence is CASSQDPAGGPREQFF. The nucleotides read TGCGCCAGCAGCCAAGATCCGGCGGGAGGGCCACGGGAGCAGTTCTTC.